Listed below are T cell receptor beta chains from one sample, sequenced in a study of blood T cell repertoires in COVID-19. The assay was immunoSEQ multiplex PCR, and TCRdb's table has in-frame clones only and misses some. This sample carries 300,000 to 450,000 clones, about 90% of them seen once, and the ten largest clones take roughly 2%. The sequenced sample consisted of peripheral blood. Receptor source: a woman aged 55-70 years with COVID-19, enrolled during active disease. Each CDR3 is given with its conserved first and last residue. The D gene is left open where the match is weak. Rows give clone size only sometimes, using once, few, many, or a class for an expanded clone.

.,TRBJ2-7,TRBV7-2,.,TGTGCCAGCAGCCTAACGACAGTCTACGAGCAGTACTTC,CASSLTTVYEQYF
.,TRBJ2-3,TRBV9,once,TGTGCCAGCAGCGTAACCGGGTTCCTAGGCACAGATACGCAGTATTTT,CASSVTGFLGTDTQYF
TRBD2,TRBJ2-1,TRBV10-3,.,TGTGCCATCAAAACTAGCGGGGGGGCAAATGAGCAGTTCTTC,CAIKTSGGANEQFF
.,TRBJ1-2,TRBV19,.,TGTGCCAGTAAGCCGGGAGCAGGAGACTATGGCTACACCTTC,CASKPGAGDYGYTF
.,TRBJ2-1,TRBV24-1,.,TGTGCCACCAGTGATTTGTTGGGGGGCTCCTACAATGAGCAGTTCTTC,CATSDLLGGSYNEQFF
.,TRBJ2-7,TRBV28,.,TGTGCCAGCAAGAACCCACAGGGACCCTACGAGCAGTACTTC,CASKNPQGPYEQYF
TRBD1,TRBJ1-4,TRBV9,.,TGTGCCAGCAGCTTCCGGGACAGGGGGCATGAAAAACTGTTTTTT,CASSFRDRGHEKLFF
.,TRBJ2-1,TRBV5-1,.,TGCGCCAGCAGCAAAGGAGGGGCTGACAATGAGCAGTTCTTC,CASSKGGADNEQFF
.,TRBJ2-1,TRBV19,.,TGTGCCAGTAGTTCGGACAGAAGCTCCTACAATGAGCAGTTCTTC,CASSSDRSSYNEQFF
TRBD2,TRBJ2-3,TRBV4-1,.,TGCGCCAGCAGCCAAGGGGCACTAGCGGGGGGGACGGGAGATACGCAGTATTTT,CASSQGALAGGTGDTQYF
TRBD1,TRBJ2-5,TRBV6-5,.,TGTGCCAGCAGTTCGGACAGGGGAGAGACCCAGTACTTC,CASSSDRGETQYF
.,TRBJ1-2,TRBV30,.,TGTGCCTGGAGTCCATCACTCAGGGATGGCTACACCTTC,CAWSPSLRDGYTF
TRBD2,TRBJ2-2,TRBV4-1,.,TGCGCCAGCAGCCAAGAAAAAATAGCGGGGGCCCAATTCACCGGGGAGCTGTTTTTT,CASSQEKIAGAQFTGELFF
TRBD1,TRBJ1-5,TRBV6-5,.,TGTGCCAGCAGTTCTCTAGGCAGGGGGAGCAATCAGCCCCAGCATTTT,CASSSLGRGSNQPQHF
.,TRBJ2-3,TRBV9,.,TGTGCCAGCAGCGCCGTCGGACAGCTGAGCACAGATACGCAGTATTTT,CASSAVGQLSTDTQYF
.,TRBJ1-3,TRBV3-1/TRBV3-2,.,TGTGCCAGCAGCCTGCTGATGGGCAGGCGCTCTGGAAACACCATATATTTT,CASSLLMGRRSGNTIYF
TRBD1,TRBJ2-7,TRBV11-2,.,TGTGCCAGCAGCTTGACAGGGGGGAACGAGCAGTACTTC,CASSLTGGNEQYF
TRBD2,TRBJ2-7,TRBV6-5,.,TGTGCCAGCAGTTACGCGGGGGGGGCTGCCTACGAGCAGTACTTC,CASSYAGGAAYEQYF
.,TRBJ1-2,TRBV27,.,TGTGCCAGCGGCCAGGGGCTAAGTGGCTACACCTTC,CASGQGLSGYTF
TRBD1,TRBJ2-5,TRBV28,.,TGTGCCAGCAGTTTACCCGGGACAGGGTATGTGACCCAGTACTTC,CASSLPGTGYVTQYF
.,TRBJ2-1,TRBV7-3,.,TGTGCCAGCAGCGGAGACGGTAGCTCCTACAATGAGCAGTTCTTC,CASSGDGSSYNEQFF